A selection of T cell receptor beta chains follows, all from one sample in a study of response to subunit inactivated influenza vaccine. TCRdb re-derived calls from the RT-PCR reads in MiXCR, one entry per CDR3 protein. The sample includes approximately 500,000 distinct CDR3 sequences, roughly 25% of them seen just once. This sample also belongs to another study, concerning T cells expressing NK-cell markers.

The starting material was CD4+ T cells sorted from PBMCs, obtained roughly 13 days after vaccination. The source of these receptors is a man over 45 who received an inactivated influenza vaccine. Both conserved end residues are part of each CDR3. D genes are given only for firm matches. Only some rows state a clone size, as once, few, many or a class for expanded clones.

v_call	clone_size	d_call	j_call	cdr3_nt	cdr3_aa
TRBV3-1	few	.	TRBJ1-1	TGTGCCAGCAGCCAGGAGATTACAGTTAACTCTGAAGCTTTCTTT	CASSQEITVNSEAFF
TRBV24-1	few	.	TRBJ1-5	TGTGCCACCAGTGGCGCCAGTAGCAATCAGCCCCAGCATTTT	CATSGASSNQPQHF
TRBV10-3	few	TRBD1	TRBJ2-3	TGTGCCATCAGGACAGGGGGGGCAGATACGCAGTATTTT	CAIRTGGADTQYF
TRBV20-1	.	TRBD2	TRBJ2-1	TGCAGTGCCCACTCCCTAGCGGGAGGGTACAATGAGCAGTTCTTC	CSAHSLAGGYNEQFF
TRBV5-1	.	TRBD1	TRBJ2-2	TGCGCCAGCAGCCGGGACAGCCAAACCGGGGAGCTGTTTTTT	CASSRDSQTGELFF
TRBV4-3	.	.	TRBJ1-2	TGCGCCAGCAGCCAAGCGGGGGGGGCATTCTATGGCTACACCTTC	CASSQAGGAFYGYTF
TRBV28	.	.	TRBJ2-7	TGTGCCAGCAGTCGCGCGGACAGCTCCTACGAGCAGTACTTC	CASSRADSSYEQYF
TRBV28	.	.	TRBJ1-6	TGTGCCAGCAGTTGGGGGGGAGATTCACCCCTCCACTTT	CASSWGGDSPLHF
TRBV19	.	.	TRBJ1-5	TGTGCCAGTAGTACTGTCGGGGGCAGCAATCAGCCCCAGCATTTT	CASSTVGGSNQPQHF
TRBV7-2	many	.	TRBJ2-5	TGTGCCAGCCGCCAACAAGAGACCCAGTACTTC	CASRQQETQYF
TRBV4-3	many	TRBD2	TRBJ2-2	TGCGCCAGCAGCCCTCATTCGACTAGCGGGGCCGGGGAGCTGTTTTTT	CASSPHSTSGAGELFF
TRBV10-3	.	TRBD1	TRBJ2-2	TGTGCCATATCCAGGGGGACCGGGGAGCTGTTTTTT	CAISRGTGELFF
TRBV10-3	.	.	TRBJ2-2	TGTGCCATCAGTGAGTTACGACGGTCCTCCACCGGGGAGCTGTTTTTT	CAISELRRSSTGELFF
TRBV6-2/TRBV6-3	.	.	TRBJ2-1	TGTGCCAGCAGTTACGGGCGAGGAGGGCTCTCCTACAATGAGCAGTTCTTC	CASSYGRGGLSYNEQFF
TRBV29-1	few	TRBD2	TRBJ2-1	TGCAGCGTGGTGACTATGGGCGGGAGTGTTGTAAATGAGCAGTTCTTC	CSVVTMGGSVVNEQFF
TRBV20-1	.	.	TRBJ2-1	TGCAGTGCTAGAGATCAACCCGAAGCATACAATGAGCAGTTCTTC	CSARDQPEAYNEQFF
TRBV29-1	few	.	TRBJ2-7	TGCAGCGCTGGGGGGGGGCTGGGCGAGCAGTACTTC	CSAGGGLGEQYF
TRBV24-1	.	.	TRBJ2-1	TGTGCCACCAGTGATTACGGAACTGAGCAGTTCTTC	CATSDYGTEQFF
TRBV7-6	few	TRBD1	TRBJ2-1	TGTGCCAGCAGCTGGGCGGCAGGGGGCGCGTACAATGAGCAGTTCTTC	CASSWAAGGAYNEQFF
TRBV12-3/TRBV12-4	many	.	TRBJ2-7	TGTGCCAGCAGCCCCCCTGCATCCTACGAGCAGTACTTC	CASSPPASYEQYF
TRBV12-3/TRBV12-4	.	.	TRBJ1-5	TGTGCCAGCAGTTTCCTAGGCGGAGGGAAAGGTGGCAATCAGCCCCAGCATTTT	CASSFLGGGKGGNQPQHF
TRBV28	.	.	TRBJ2-1	TGTGCCAGCAGATCAGGGTTCTCCTACAATGAGCAGTTCTTC	CASRSGFSYNEQFF
TRBV20-1	few	TRBD1	TRBJ1-1	TGCAGTGCTAGAGATCCGAGACAGGGGAACACTGAAGCTTTCTTT	CSARDPRQGNTEAFF
TRBV2	.	.	TRBJ2-6	TGTGCCAGCAGGGGTTTTGGGGCCAACGTCCTGACTTTC	CASRGFGANVLTF
TRBV7-6	.	.	TRBJ2-1	TGTGCCAGCAGCTTTAGCGGCCTCTCCTACAATGAGCAGTTCTTC	CASSFSGLSYNEQFF
TRBV7-2	.	.	TRBJ2-2	TGTGCCAGCAGCCCCTGGGGGGTCGGCACCGGGGAGCTGTTTTTT	CASSPWGVGTGELFF
TRBV10-3	.	.	TRBJ1-1	TGTGCCATCAGTGAGTTGCAGGGCATAAACACTGAAGCTTTCTTT	CAISELQGINTEAFF
TRBV20-1	.	TRBD2	TRBJ2-3	TGCAGTGCTAGATTTGGGACTAGCGGGGGGAAAGCGGCAGATACGCAGTATTTT	CSARFGTSGGKAADTQYF
TRBV18	.	TRBD1	TRBJ2-3	TGTGCCAGCTCACATGACAGGGGGCTTATCGGCACAGATACGCAGTATTTT	CASSHDRGLIGTDTQYF
TRBV9	few	.	TRBJ1-2	TGTGCCAGCAGCGCCCTTCCAGTCGTTGCGGGCTACACCTTC	CASSALPVVAGYTF
TRBV20-1	.	TRBD1	TRBJ1-4	TGCAGTGCAACAGGGGAAGGGGAAAAACTGTTTTTT	CSATGEGEKLFF
TRBV10-2	.	.	TRBJ2-3	TGCGCCAGCAACCGGGACCGGACAGATACGCAGTATTTT	CASNRDRTDTQYF
TRBV27	.	.	TRBJ2-7	TGTGCCAGCAGTTTACGCCGTGGCTCCTACGAGCAGTACTTC	CASSLRRGSYEQYF
TRBV29-1	.	.	TRBJ2-3	TGCAGCGTTGTGGGGCCGTTTGGAGATACGCAGTATTTT	CSVVGPFGDTQYF
TRBV7-2	.	.	TRBJ2-7	TGTGCCAGCAGCCCGGCCCCCCGTGGAGGCTACGAGCAGTACTTC	CASSPAPRGGYEQYF
TRBV20-1	.	TRBD1	TRBJ1-1	TGCAGTGCTCGCCGGGACAGAGCTTTCTTT	CSARRDRAFF
TRBV12-3/TRBV12-4	.	.	TRBJ2-3	TGTGCCAGCAGTTTCGGGGGTCCGATAGGCTCTACGCAGTATTTT	CASSFGGPIGSTQYF
TRBV20-1	few	.	TRBJ1-4	TGCAGTGCTACCTCAGGGAGTGAAAAACTGTTTTTT	CSATSGSEKLFF
TRBV7-3	.	.	TRBJ1-1	TGTGCCAGCAGCTTAAATAGGGGAGGTGAGGCTTTCTTT	CASSLNRGGEAFF
TRBV12-3/TRBV12-4	many	.	TRBJ1-5	TGTGCCAGCAGTAGTAACTACGACACTTATAGCAATCAGCCCCAGCATTTT	CASSSNYDTYSNQPQHF
TRBV7-2	.	.	TRBJ2-5	TGTGCCAGCTGCCCCCAGGGCGCCCAAGAGACCCAGTACTTC	CASCPQGAQETQYF
TRBV6-2/TRBV6-3	few	TRBD1	TRBJ2-7	TGTGCCAGCAGTTACTCTGGACCGACAGGGCGCGAGCAGTACTTC	CASSYSGPTGREQYF
TRBV6-2/TRBV6-3	few	.	TRBJ1-1	TGTGCCAGCAGCCGACAGCCGAACACTGAAGCTTTCTTT	CASSRQPNTEAFF
TRBV9	.	TRBD1	TRBJ1-2	TGTGCCAGCAGCGTAGAACAGGGGGCGGGTGGCTACACCTTC	CASSVEQGAGGYTF
TRBV6-2/TRBV6-3	.	.	TRBJ2-4	TGTGCCAGCAGTTTAACTGGGCAAAACATTCAGTACTTC	CASSLTGQNIQYF
TRBV3-1	.	TRBD1	TRBJ2-4	TGTGCCAGCAGCCCCCGCCGGGACAGGGTAACGAACATTCAGTACTTC	CASSPRRDRVTNIQYF
TRBV30	.	TRBD1	TRBJ2-7	TGTGCCTGGAGTGTACCGAGGACAGGCTCCTACGAGCAGTACTTC	CAWSVPRTGSYEQYF
TRBV12-3/TRBV12-4	few	.	TRBJ1-6	TGTGCCAGCAGTTTGAGCGGTAGGCATTCACCCCTCCACTTT	CASSLSGRHSPLHF